This T cell receptor (beta chain) came from a study of T cell responses to AZD1222 COVID-19 vaccine. Second doses that came at about 4 or about 12 weeks were put together. Generated by immunoSEQ multiplex PCR, the TCRdb table keeps only in-frame clones and is missing some. The sample records about 140,000 clones, roughly nine tenths being singletons. The study's findings and limits: The study found Spike-specific TCR breadth and depth rose after two AZD1222 doses. Seropositive AZD1222 recipients at baseline numbered only five or six.

About this clone itself: Antigen: not known.

The J segment lost 3 bases and the V segment lost 5 bases, leaving 12 bases of the junction unmatched. This CDR3 has 16 residues. Germline loops: CDR1 LNHNV, CDR2 YYDKDF (reference sequence). The chain has TRBV15 and TRBJ2-7, with TRBD2 matching over 8 bases. The source material was peripheral blood, sampled 28 days after the second AZD1222 dose. This receptor was taken from an adult who received the AZD1222 COVID-19 vaccine. CDR3 sequence reads: CATSPRRSGSVYEQYF. CDR3 sequence (DNA): TGTGCCACCAGCCCGCGGAGGAGCGGGAGTGTCTACGAGCAGTACTTC.